The 16 T cell receptor beta chains given below trace back to one sample, sequenced in a study of OX40 agonist ivuxolimab in advanced cancers. Sequenced by immunoSEQ multiplex PCR; TCRdb stores in-frame clones only, minus some. Of 20,000 to 30,000 clones detected, 83% appear once; the ten largest clones hold around 8.8%. Sequenced material: CD4+ or CD8+ T cells sorted from blood, taken in a trial of the OX40 agonist ivuxolimab. Every receptor here comes from an adult with an advanced solid tumor such as melanoma, head and neck, liver or kidney cancer.

This clone has just one count. This chain joins TRBV4-3 and TRBJ2-3, with D possibly TRBD2 on 5 matching bases. This CDR3 has 15 amino acids. V was clipped by 3 bases and J by 5 bases, with 15 bases between them. Per germline, CDR1 LGHNA and CDR2 YSLEER. In DNA form, the CDR3 reads TGCGCCAGCAGCCAGGGCAGCCTCGAGGGAGATACGCAGTATTTT. Protein product: CASSQGSLEGDTQYF.

The chain is built from TRBV11-2 and TRBJ2-3; 8 bases agree with TRBD2. Germline CDR1 is SGHAT and CDR2 is FQNNGV. The CDR3 spans 16 residues. J lost 2 bases, V lost 1 base, and 5 bases had no gene match. Here the CDR3 DNA reads TGTGCCAGCAGCTTAGGTACGGGGGGGAACACAGATACGCAGTATTTT. Its translation is CASSLGTGGNTDTQYF.

This chain links TRBV11-1 with TRBJ1-1; perhaps TRBD1 as D (5 bases). Germline lookup yields CDR1 SGHAT and CDR2 FQDESV (reference sequence). This CDR3 has 16 residues. Trimming took 5 bases from V and 5 from J, leaving 21 bases between them. The CDR3 here is CASSPPPCWGSTEAFF. For the CDR3, the DNA is TGTGCCAGCAGCCCACCACCTTGTTGGGGGTCAACTGAAGCTTTCTTT.

The genes are TRBV5-6 and TRBJ2-7, with TRBD1 matching 10 bases. J gave up 7 bases and V 3 bases, and 7 bases lay outside the gene matches. The V gene's germline CDR1 is SGHDT and CDR2 YYEEEE. This CDR3 region has 14 residues. For the CDR3, the DNA is TGTGCCAGCAGCTCCGGGACAGGGGCCTGGGAGCAGTACTTC. It translates to CASSSGTGAWEQYF.

J is TRBJ1-2 and V is TRBV14; tentative D call: TRBD1 (6 bases). Trimming shortened V by 2 bases and J by 5 bases, and 15 bases separated the two germline ends. The CDR3 is 15 residues long. Germline CDR1 is SGHDN and CDR2 is FVKESK. The CDR3 nucleotides read TGTGCCAGCAGCCAATACAGACAGGAAGGGTATGGCTACACCTTC. Protein product: CASSQYRQEGYGYTF.

The chain is built from TRBV4-1 and TRBJ1-6; TRBD1 aligns across 7 bases. This CDR3 spans 15 amino acids. J lost 7 bases, V lost 2 bases, and 5 bases had no gene match. Germline CDR1 reads MGHRA; CDR2 reads YSYEKL. The CDR3 DNA sequence: TGCGCCAGCAGCCAAACACAGGGGTCAAATTCACCCCTCCACTTT. Residues: CASSQTQGSNSPLHF.

This clone has only a few counts. The genes are TRBV4-1 and TRBJ1-6; D remains ambiguous. CDR1 and CDR2 (germline): MGHRA, YSYEKL. The CDR3 contains 15 residues. With 6 bases removed from V and 7 bases from J, the gap between germline ends came to 16 bases. The CDR3 DNA is TGCGCCAGCAGTGAATCCCCGGGTCGGAATTCACCCCTCCACTTT. Amino acid sequence: CASSESPGRNSPLHF.

In this sample, this clone turned up once. The rearrangement uses TRBV5-1 and TRBJ2-7; the D gene could be TRBD1 or TRBD2 (6 bases each). Trimming left V 0 bases short and J 2 bases short, with 12 bases between. CDR1 SGHRS and CDR2 YFSETQ come from the germline V gene. The CDR3 consists of 15 residues. The CDR3 loop reads CASSLAGGPAYEQYF. CDR3 DNA: TGCGCCAGCAGCTTGGCCGGGGGCCCAGCCTACGAGCAGTACTTC.

The chain has TRBV6-6 and TRBJ2-5; D is unclear. Germline-derived CDR1 and CDR2 are MNHNY and SVGAGI (reference sequence). This CDR3 has 11 residues. The germline V and J ends were trimmed by 2 bases and 5 bases, with 3 bases remaining between them. The CDR3 DNA reads TGTGCCAGCAGTTACGGGGAGACCCAGTACTTC. Amino acids: CASSYGETQYF.

The V call is TRBV6-6, the J call TRBJ2-1; D remains ambiguous. CDR1 is MNHNY, CDR2 SVGAGI, per germline (reference sequence). The CDR3 extends over 13 amino acids. Deletions cut 0 bases from V and 3 bases from J, with 3 bases between. CDR3 in DNA: TGTGCCAGCAGTTACTCGGACTACAATGAGCAGTTCTTC. Its translation: CASSYSDYNEQFF.

The CDR3 loop reads CASSESWTGLNYGYTF. The CDR3 coding sequence is TGTGCCAGCAGTGAATCTTGGACAGGGCTGAACTATGGCTACACCTTC. The chain has TRBV25-1 and TRBJ1-2; 8 bases line up with TRBD1. The V and J ends lost 1 base and 2 bases, in that order; junction bases with no gene match: 6. The V gene's germline CDR1 is MGHDK and CDR2 SYGVNS. The CDR3 extends over 16 amino acids.

This clone was detected once. This rearrangement joins TRBV2 to TRBJ1-1; D ambiguous. Per germline, CDR1 SNHLY and CDR2 FYNNEI. This CDR3 has 11 amino acids. Trimming took off 8 bases at V and 7 bases at J, with 11 bases between the two ends. CDR3 residues: CASPLPHEAFF. CDR3 sequence (DNA): TGTGCCAGCCCCCTCCCCCATGAAGCTTTCTTT.

J is TRBJ2-5 and V is TRBV6-5, with a possible D match to TRBD2 (6 bases). The V end was cut by 6 bases, the J end by 5 bases, with 19 bases between. The CDR3 extends over 15 amino acids. Germline-derived CDR1 and CDR2 are MNHEY and SVGAGI. The CDR3 sequence: CASRPPRGLRETQYF. Here the CDR3 DNA reads TGTGCCAGCAGGCCCCCGCGGGGTCTCAGGGAGACCCAGTACTTC.

The genes are TRBV19 and TRBJ2-7, with 13 bases fitting TRBD2. With V trimmed by 6 bases and J by 5 bases, 7 bases remained unmatched. Germline values: CDR1 LNHDA, CDR2 SQIVND (reference sequence). CDR3 size: 15 residues. CDR3 bases: TGTGCCAGTAGGTCTACTAGCGGGGGGGCTGACGAGCAGTACTTC. It translates to CASRSTSGGADEQYF.

This chain uses TRBV29-1 with TRBJ2-4; D gene uncertain. Germline V gene data show CDR1 as SQVTM and CDR2 as ANQGSEA. The CDR3 has 12 amino acids. V lost 4 bases and J lost 5, with 9 bases in between. The CDR3 spells CSVGSGENIQYF. CDR3 in DNA: TGCAGCGTTGGGTCAGGAGAAAACATTCAGTACTTC.

The chain is built from TRBV10-3 and TRBJ2-5, with D tentatively TRBD1 or TRBD2 (7 bases each). With 4 bases removed from V and 3 bases from J, the gap between germline ends came to 24 bases. CDR3 length: 18 residues. CDR1 ENHRY and CDR2 SYGVKD come from the germline V gene. The CDR3 nucleotides are TGTGCCATCAGTGGATCCCGGGGGACGACAGGGAGGGAAGAGACCCAGTACTTC. It encodes CAISGSRGTTGREETQYF.